This entry concerns a single T cell receptor beta chain. Its antigen is undetermined. This entry comes from a study of CD8 T cells in ankylosing spondylitis. The study, taken as a whole, reports: Roughly eight highly homologous variants made up a TCR beta motif that seemed to typify ankylosing spondylitis blood.

The CDR3 totals 12 residues. CDR1 is DFQATT, CDR2 SNEGSKA, per germline (reference sequence). V shed 5 bases and J shed 4 bases, with 9 bases lying between them. TCRdb processed the 5' RACE reads anew with MiXCR; each CDR3 protein has one entry. The sample has roughly 470,000 distinct CDR3 sequences; 26% are singletons. The sequencing sample was made of blood, either unsorted or a sorted T cell fraction (not recorded which). The chain links TRBV20-1 to TRBJ1-3; D is unresolved. This TCR was recovered from a male donor with ankylosing spondylitis. CDR3 sequence reads: CSAPSVGNTIYF. The CDR3 coding sequence is TGCAGTGCTCCCTCGGTAGGAAACACCATATATTTT.